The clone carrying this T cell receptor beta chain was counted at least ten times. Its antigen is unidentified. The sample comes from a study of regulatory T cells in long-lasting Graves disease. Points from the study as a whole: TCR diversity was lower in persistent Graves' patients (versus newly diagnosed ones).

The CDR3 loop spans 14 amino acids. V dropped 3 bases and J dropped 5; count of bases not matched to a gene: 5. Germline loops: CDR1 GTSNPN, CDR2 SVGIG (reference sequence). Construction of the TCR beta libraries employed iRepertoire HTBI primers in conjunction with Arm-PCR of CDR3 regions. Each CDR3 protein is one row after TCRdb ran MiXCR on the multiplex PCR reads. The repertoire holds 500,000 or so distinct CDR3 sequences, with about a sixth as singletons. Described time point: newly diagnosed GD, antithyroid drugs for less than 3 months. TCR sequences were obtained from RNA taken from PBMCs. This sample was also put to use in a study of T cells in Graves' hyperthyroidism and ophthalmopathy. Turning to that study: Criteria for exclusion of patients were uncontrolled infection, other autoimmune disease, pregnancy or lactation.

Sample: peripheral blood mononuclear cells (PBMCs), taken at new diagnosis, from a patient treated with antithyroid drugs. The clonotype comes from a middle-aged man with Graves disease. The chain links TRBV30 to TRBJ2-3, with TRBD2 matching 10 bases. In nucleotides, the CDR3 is TGTGCCTGGAGGCCGGGACTAGCGAGAGATACGCAGTATTTT. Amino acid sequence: CAWRPGLARDTQYF.